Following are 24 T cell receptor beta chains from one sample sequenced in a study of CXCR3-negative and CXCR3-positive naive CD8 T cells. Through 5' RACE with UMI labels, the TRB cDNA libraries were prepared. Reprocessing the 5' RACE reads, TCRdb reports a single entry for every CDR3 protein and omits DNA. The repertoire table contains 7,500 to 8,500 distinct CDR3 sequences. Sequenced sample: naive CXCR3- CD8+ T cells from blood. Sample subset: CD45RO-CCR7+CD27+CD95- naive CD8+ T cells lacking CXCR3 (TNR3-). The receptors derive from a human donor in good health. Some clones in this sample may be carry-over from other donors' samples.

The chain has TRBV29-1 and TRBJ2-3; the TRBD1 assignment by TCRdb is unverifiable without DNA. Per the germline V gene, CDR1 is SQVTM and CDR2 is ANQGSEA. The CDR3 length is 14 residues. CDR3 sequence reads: CSVDRGSSTDTQYF.

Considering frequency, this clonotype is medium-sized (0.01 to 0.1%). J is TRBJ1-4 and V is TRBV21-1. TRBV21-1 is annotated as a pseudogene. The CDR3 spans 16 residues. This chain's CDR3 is CASSPHVGDANEKLFF.

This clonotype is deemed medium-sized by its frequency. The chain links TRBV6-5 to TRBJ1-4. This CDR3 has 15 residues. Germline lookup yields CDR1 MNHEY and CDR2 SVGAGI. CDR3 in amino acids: CASSFRPAKDEKLFF.

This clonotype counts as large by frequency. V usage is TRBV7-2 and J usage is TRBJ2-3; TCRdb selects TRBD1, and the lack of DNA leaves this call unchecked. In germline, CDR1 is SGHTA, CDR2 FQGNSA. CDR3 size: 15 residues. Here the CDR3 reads CASSRRGPASDTQYF.

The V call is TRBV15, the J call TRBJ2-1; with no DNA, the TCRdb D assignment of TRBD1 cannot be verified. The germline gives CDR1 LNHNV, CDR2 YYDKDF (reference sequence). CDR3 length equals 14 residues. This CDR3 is CATAPVGPYNEQFF.

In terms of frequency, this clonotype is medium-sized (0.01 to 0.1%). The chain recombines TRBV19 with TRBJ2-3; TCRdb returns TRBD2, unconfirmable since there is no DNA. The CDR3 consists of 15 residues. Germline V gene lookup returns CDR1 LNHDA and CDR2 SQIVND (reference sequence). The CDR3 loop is CASSPSGSDGDTQYF.

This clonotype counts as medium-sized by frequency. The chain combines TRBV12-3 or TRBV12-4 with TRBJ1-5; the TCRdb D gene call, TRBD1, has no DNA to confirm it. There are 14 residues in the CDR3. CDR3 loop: CASRMTGGGQPQHF.

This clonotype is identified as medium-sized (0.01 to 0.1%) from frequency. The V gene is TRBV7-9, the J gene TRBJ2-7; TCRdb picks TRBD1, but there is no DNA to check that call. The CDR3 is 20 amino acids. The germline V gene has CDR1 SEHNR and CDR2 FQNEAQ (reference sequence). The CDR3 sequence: CASSPEGQGSQAGVPYEQYF.

Here the CDR3 reads CASSPEGSSDEQYF. The chain has TRBV9 and TRBJ2-7. This CDR3 spans 14 amino acids. Germline lookup yields CDR1 SGDLS and CDR2 YYNGEE.

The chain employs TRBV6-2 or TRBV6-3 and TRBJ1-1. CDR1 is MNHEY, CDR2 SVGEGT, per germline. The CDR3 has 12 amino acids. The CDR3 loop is CASSYSTGEAFF.

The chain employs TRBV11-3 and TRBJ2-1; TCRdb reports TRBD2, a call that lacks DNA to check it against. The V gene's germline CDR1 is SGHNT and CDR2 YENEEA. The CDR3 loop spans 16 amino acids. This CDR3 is CASSSPGLAGSNEQFF.

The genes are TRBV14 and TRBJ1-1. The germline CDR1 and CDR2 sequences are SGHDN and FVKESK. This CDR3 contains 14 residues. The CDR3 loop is CASSLRRENTEAFF.

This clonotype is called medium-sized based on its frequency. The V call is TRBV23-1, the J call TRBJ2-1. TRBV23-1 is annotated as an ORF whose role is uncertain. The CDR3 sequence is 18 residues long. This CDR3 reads CASSQWKTLAGAYNEQFF.

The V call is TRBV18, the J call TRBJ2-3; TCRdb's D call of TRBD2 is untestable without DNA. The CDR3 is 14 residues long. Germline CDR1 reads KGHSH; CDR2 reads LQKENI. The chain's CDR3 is CASSHVAGTDTQYF.

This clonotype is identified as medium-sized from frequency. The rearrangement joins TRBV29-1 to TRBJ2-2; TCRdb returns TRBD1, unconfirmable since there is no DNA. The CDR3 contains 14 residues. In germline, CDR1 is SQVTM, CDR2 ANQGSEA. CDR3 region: CSVAGTANTGELFF.

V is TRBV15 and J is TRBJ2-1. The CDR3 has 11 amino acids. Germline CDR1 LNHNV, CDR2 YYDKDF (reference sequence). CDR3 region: CATSRAHEQFF.

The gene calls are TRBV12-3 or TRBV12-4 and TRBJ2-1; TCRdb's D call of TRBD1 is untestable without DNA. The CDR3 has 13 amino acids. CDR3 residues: CASIRLAGREQFF.

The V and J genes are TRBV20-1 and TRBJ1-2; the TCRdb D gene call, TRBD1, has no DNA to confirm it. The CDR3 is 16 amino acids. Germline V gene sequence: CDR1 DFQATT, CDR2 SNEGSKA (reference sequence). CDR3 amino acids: CSARDFTGEFDYGYTF.

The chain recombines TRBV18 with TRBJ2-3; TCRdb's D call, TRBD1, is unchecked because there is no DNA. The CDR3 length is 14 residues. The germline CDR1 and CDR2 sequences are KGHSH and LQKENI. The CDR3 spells CASSPDGIADTQYF.

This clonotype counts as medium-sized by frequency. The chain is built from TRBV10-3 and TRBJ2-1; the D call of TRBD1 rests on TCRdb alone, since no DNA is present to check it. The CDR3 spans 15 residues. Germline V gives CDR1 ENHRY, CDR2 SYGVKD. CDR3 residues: CAISEGSGPYNEQFF.

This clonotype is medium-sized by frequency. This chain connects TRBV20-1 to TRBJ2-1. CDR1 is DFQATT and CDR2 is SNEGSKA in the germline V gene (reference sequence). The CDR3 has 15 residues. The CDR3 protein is CSARDLVSYYNEQFF.

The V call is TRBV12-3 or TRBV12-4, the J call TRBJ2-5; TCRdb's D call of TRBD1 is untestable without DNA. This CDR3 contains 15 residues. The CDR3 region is CASSSQGSYQETQYF.

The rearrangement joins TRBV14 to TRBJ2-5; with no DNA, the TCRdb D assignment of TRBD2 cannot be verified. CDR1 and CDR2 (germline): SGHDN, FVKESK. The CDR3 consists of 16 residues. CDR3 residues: CASSHTGLAGGQTQYF. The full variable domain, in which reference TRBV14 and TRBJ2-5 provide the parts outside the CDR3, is EAGVTQFPSHSVIEKGQTVTLRCDPISGHDNLYWYRRVMGKEIKFLLHFVKESKQDESGMPNNRFLAERTGGTYSTLKVQPAELEDSGVYFCASSHTGLAGGQTQYFGPGTRLLVL.

This CDR3 is CASSFPTGTSGGFYNEQFF. The chain couples TRBV28 to TRBJ2-1; TCRdb's assignment of TRBD2 cannot be checked, as there is no DNA. This CDR3 contains 19 residues. The germline V gene has CDR1 MDHEN and CDR2 SYDVKM. Filled out from reference TRBV28 and TRBJ2-1, the complete variable domain reads DVKVTQSSRYLVKRTGEKVFLECVQDMDHENMFWYRQDPGLGLRLIYFSYDVKMKEKGDIPEGYSVSREKKERFSLILESASTNQTSMYLCASSFPTGTSGGFYNEQFFGPGTRLTVL.